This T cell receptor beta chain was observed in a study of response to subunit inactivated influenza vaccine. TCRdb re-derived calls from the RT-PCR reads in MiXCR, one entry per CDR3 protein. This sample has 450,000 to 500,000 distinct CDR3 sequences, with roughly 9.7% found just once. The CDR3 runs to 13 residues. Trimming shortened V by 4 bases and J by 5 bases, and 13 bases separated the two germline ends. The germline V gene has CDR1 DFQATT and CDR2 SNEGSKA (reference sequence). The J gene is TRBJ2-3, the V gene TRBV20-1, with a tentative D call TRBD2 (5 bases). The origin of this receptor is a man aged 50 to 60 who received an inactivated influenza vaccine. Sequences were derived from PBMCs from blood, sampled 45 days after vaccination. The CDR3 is CSANGGFKDTQYF. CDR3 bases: TGCAGTGCTAACGGCGGGTTTAAAGATACGCAGTATTTT.